This TCR beta chain was sequenced during a study of T cells expressing NK-cell markers. The CDR3 is 15 amino acids. Per germline, CDR1 SGHRS and CDR2 YFSETQ. Following a re-call of the 5' RACE reads, TCRdb has one entry per CDR3 protein and lacks DNA. The listing contains fewer than 400,000 distinct CDR3 sequences. The source is a woman aged 45 to 65 in good health. The chain recombines TRBV5-1 with TRBJ2-1; as DNA is missing, the TRBD2 call by TCRdb cannot be tested. The sample consisted of blood T cells: a sorted CD56 or NKG2C T cell subset, CD4+ or CD8+ T cells, or bulk PBMC T cells (not recorded which). The chain's CDR3 is CASSVSGREINEQFF.